What follows is one TCR beta chain and its context. Vbeta (60) and Jbeta (13) primers were used in the PCR. Repertoires were generated with immunoSEQ multiplex PCR, while TCRdb's copy carries only in-frame clones and drops some. The sample consists of some 120,000 clones, about 73% of them appearing once. The data were obtained in a study of cytomegalovirus exposure and HLA in healthy donors. V shed 4 bases and J 5 bases; nucleotides not matched to a gene: 8. Germline values: CDR1 SGHRS, CDR2 YFSETQ. The CDR3 covers 15 residues. The source material was PBMCs. The clonotype was recovered from a woman between 40 and 50 years old in good health and CMV-seropositive. This chain joins TRBV5-1 and TRBJ2-1; 8 bases are shared with TRBD2. CDR3 in DNA: TGCGCCAGCAGCGTCTTGTCCGGGGGGGACAATGAGCAGTTCTTC. Translating gives CASSVLSGGDNEQFF.